The 18 T cell receptor beta chains listed next were all sequenced from one sample in a study of CD8 T cells in ankylosing spondylitis. Study-level findings and limits: Blood of patients with ankylosing spondylitis appeared to be characterized by a TCR beta motif of 8 or 9 highly homologous variants.

One entry per CDR3 protein results from TCRdb running MiXCR on the 5' RACE reads. The sample records 400,000 or so distinct CDR3 sequences, roughly 25% being singletons. For these TCRs, the target antigens are not known. The sample was blood, either unsorted or a sorted T cell fraction (not recorded which). These receptors all come from a male donor with ankylosing spondylitis.

This clonotype was detected only a few times. V is TRBV7-9 and J is TRBJ1-3, with D unclear. The CDR3 loop spans 12 amino acids. V lost 5 bases to trimming and J lost 6 bases, with 8 bases between them. The germline V gene encodes CDR1 SEHNR and CDR2 FQNEAQ (reference sequence). The CDR3 DNA reads TGTGCCAGCAGCGCCCCGGAAAACACCATATATTTT. Its protein is CASSAPENTIYF.

This clonotype was counted between two and nine times. This chain joins TRBV20-1 and TRBJ2-7, with TRBD1 as a possible D gene (6 bases). V shed 3 bases and J shed 3 bases, with 12 bases lying between them. Germline V lookup: CDR1 DFQATT, CDR2 SNEGSKA (reference sequence). This CDR3 spans 13 amino acids. This chain's CDR3 is CSASPGHFYEQYV. CDR3 sequence (DNA): TGCAGTGCTAGCCCGGGACACTTCTACGAGCAGTACGTC.

This clonotype was seen more than once but under ten times. The chain is built from TRBV12-3 or TRBV12-4 and TRBJ1-1, with D maybe TRBD1 (6 bases). V gave up 4 bases and J gave up 4 bases, with 10 bases separating them. The CDR3 length is 13 residues. The CDR3, as DNA: TGTGCCAGCAGTTGGGACATGAGCACTGAAGCTTTCTTT. It is translated as CASSWDMSTEAFF.

A word on this clonotype: At one of its ends the junction is not consistent with the germline gene, which may arise from a read error. The chain links TRBV20-1 to TRBJ2-1, with 11 bases identical to TRBD2. This CDR3 has 16 amino acids. Germline CDR1 DFQATT, CDR2 SNEGSKA (reference sequence). The CDR3, as DNA: TGCTGTGCCCTGGCGGGTCTAGCGGGAGGCCACAATGAGCAGTTCTTC. Its translation: CCALAGLAGGHNEQFF.

This clonotype was detected a few times. The genes are TRBV19 and TRBJ1-1; D unresolved. The CDR3 length is 15 residues. Looked up from germline, CDR1 is LNHDA and CDR2 is SQIVND (reference sequence). V was trimmed by 1 base and J by 0 bases, leaving 9 bases between them. The CDR3: CASSIARQMNTEAFF. The CDR3 nucleotides read TGTGCCAGTAGTATAGCTCGGCAAATGAACACTGAAGCTTTCTTT.

J is TRBJ2-2 and V is TRBV7-8, with 7 bases aligning to TRBD1. Trimming removed 5 bases from V and 4 bases from J; junction bases left unmatched: 4. Germline V CDR1 and CDR2: SGHVS, FQNEAQ. This CDR3 spans 14 amino acids. CDR3 nucleotides: TGTGCCAGCAGCGTATACAGGGGCACCGGGGAGCTGTTTTTT. It encodes CASSVYRGTGELFF.

The chain combines TRBV19 with TRBJ2-1; 8 positions agree with TRBD2. The germline CDR1 and CDR2 sequences are LNHDA and SQIVND (reference sequence). The trim removed 6 bases at V and 0 bases at J, leaving 4 bases unmatched. There are 15 residues in the CDR3. The CDR3 region has the DNA TGTGCCAGTAGACTAGCGGTGAGCTCCTACAATGAGCAGTTCTTC. Translating gives CASRLAVSSYNEQFF.

This chain connects TRBV3-1 to TRBJ1-1, with D perhaps TRBD1 (5 bases). CDR1 LGHDT and CDR2 YNNKEL come from the germline V gene (reference sequence). The CDR3 loop spans 15 amino acids. Deletions cut 2 bases from V and 0 bases from J, with 10 bases between. CDR3 loop: CASSQFQGLNTEAFF. CDR3 bases: TGTGCCAGCAGCCAATTCCAGGGTTTGAACACTGAAGCTTTCTTT.

J is TRBJ2-1 and V is TRBV5-5; D might be TRBD1 or TRBD2, each matching 7 bases. V shed 1 base and J shed 5 bases, with 16 bases lying between them. This CDR3 comprises 16 residues. Per germline, CDR1 SGHKS and CDR2 YYEKEE (reference sequence). The CDR3 is CASSLFFQGGNNEQFF. CDR3 bases: TGTGCCAGCAGCTTGTTTTTTCAGGGGGGGAACAATGAGCAGTTCTTC.

This clonotype was counted many times. J is TRBJ2-3 and V is TRBV12-3 or TRBV12-4, with D uncertain. This CDR3 region has 15 residues. The V end was cut by 2 bases, the J end by 3 bases, with 12 bases between. The CDR3 DNA reads as TGTGCCAGCAGTTTAAGGTCCAGTCGGACAGATACGCAGTATTTT. It is translated as CASSLRSSRTDTQYF.

This clonotype was counted a few times. The chain joins TRBV30 to TRBJ1-3; no clear D gene. Germline values: CDR1 GTSNPN, CDR2 SVGIG (reference sequence). Trimming stripped 4 bases from V and 0 bases from J, with 7 bases between. The CDR3 is made up of 13 amino acids. As DNA, the CDR3 is TGTGCCTGGACGGTCGACTCTGGAAACACCATATATTTT. It translates to CAWTVDSGNTIYF.

The J gene is TRBJ1-2, the V gene TRBV3-1; D is perhaps TRBD1 (6 bases). Per the germline V gene, CDR1 is LGHDT and CDR2 is YNNKEL (reference sequence). The CDR3 has 12 amino acids. Trimming removed 4 bases from V and 7 bases from J, with 10 bases in between. The CDR3 spells CASSPGGAGYTF. In DNA, the CDR3 is TGTGCCAGCAGCCCGGGGGGGGCTGGCTACACCTTC.

The chain couples TRBV5-6 to TRBJ2-7; the D call may be TRBD1 or TRBD2 (5 bases each). The CDR3 totals 12 residues. The germline V gene has CDR1 SGHDT and CDR2 YYEEEE. V gave up 0 bases and J gave up 7 bases, with 8 bases separating them. In nucleotides, the CDR3 is TGTGCCAGCAGCTTGGACAGGAGGGAGCAGTACGTC. Translation gives CASSLDRREQYV.

This clonotype has just a few counts. V and J are TRBV10-3 and TRBJ2-1; D is unresolved. This CDR3 has 15 amino acids. Germline CDR1 ENHRY, CDR2 SYGVKD. Trimming left V 3 bases short and J 4 bases short, with 13 bases between. CDR3 nucleotide sequence: TGTGCCATCAGTGACGACAACTACCCTTACAATGAGCAGTTCTTC. This encodes CAISDDNYPYNEQFF.

This clonotype turned up a few times. One junction end disagrees with the germline gene, perhaps due to a read error. This chain links TRBV12-3 or TRBV12-4 with TRBJ1-2; 8 nucleotides align to TRBD1. There are 17 residues in the CDR3. The CDR3 nucleotides read TGTGCCAGCAGTCCCCGGGACAGGATAGGCTCTAAGTATGGCTACACCTTC. Protein sequence: CASSPRDRIGSKYGYTF.

This chain uses TRBV20-1 with TRBJ1-3; D is possibly TRBD1 (5 bases). V was trimmed by 1 base and J by 7 bases, leaving 11 bases between them. This CDR3 is 13 amino acids long. Germline lookup yields CDR1 DFQATT and CDR2 SNEGSKA (reference sequence). The CDR3 reads CSARVGRENTIYF. The CDR3 DNA sequence: TGCAGTGCTAGAGTGGGCAGGGAGAACACCATATATTTT.

This clonotype has just a few counts. The J gene is TRBJ2-2, the V gene TRBV24-1, with unresolved D. CDR1 is KGHDR, CDR2 SFDVKD, per germline. CDR3 length equals 16 residues. With 5 bases removed from V and 5 bases from J, the gap between germline ends came to 17 bases. The CDR3 DNA sequence: TGTGCCACCAGTGGCGTGACTCCCCCGAGGACCGGGGAGCTGTTTTTT. Encoded protein: CATSGVTPPRTGELFF.

This chain joins TRBV20-1 and TRBJ2-1, with 7 positions matching TRBD2. The junction had 9 bases not matched to a gene; V was cut back by 1 base and J by 3 bases. CDR1 and CDR2 from the germline V gene are DFQATT and SNEGSKA (reference sequence). This CDR3 comprises 16 residues. CDR3 in amino acids: CSARVPSGNYYNEQFF. As DNA, the CDR3 is TGCAGTGCTAGAGTCCCGAGCGGGAACTACTACAATGAGCAGTTCTTC.